Presented here are 10 T cell receptor beta chains from one specimen sequenced in a study of CD8 T cells in Susac syndrome. After extraction with the RNeasy kit, about 0.45 to 1 ug of the RNA was reverse transcribed using random hexamers. Each CDR3 protein is one row after TCRdb ran MiXCR on the immunoSEQ multiplex PCR reads. Of about 120,000 distinct CDR3 sequences listed, 96% are singletons. The sample consisted of CD4+ T cells from PBMCs. These receptors originate from a human donor with Susac syndrome.

This chain uses TRBV10-3 with TRBJ2-7, with 7 bases that match TRBD2. The CDR3 runs 13 residues. Germline CDR1 is ENHRY and CDR2 is SYGVKD. With V trimmed by 8 bases and J by 4 bases, 8 bases remained unmatched. CDR3 bases: TGTGCCATCTCAGCGGGATCGGATTACGAGCAGTACTTC. Encoded protein: CAISAGSDYEQYF.

The chain combines TRBV4-2 with TRBJ2-7; tentative D call: TRBD1 (6 bases). CDR1 is LGHNA and CDR2 is YNFKEQ in the germline V gene. V was shortened by 8 bases and J by 6 bases, with 23 bases between the two germline ends. The CDR3 has 15 amino acids. The CDR3 reads CASGGSASNGFEQYF. CDR3 DNA sequence: TGTGCCAGCGGGGGCTCTGCCTCTAACGGATTCGAGCAGTACTTC.

The rearrangement uses TRBV12-5 and TRBJ2-1; 10 bases fit TRBD1. This CDR3 spans 16 amino acids. The junction had 5 bases not matched to a gene; V was cut back by 0 bases and J by 6 bases. Germline lookup yields CDR1 LGHNT and CDR2 FRNRAP. The CDR3 reads CASGLVQGQGTNEQFF. The CDR3 region has the DNA TGTGCTAGTGGTTTGGTCCAGGGACAGGGGACCAATGAGCAGTTCTTC.

This chain joins TRBV6-2 or TRBV6-3 and TRBJ2-1; possibly TRBD1 or TRBD2 for D (5 bases each). V shed 2 bases and J shed 4 bases, with 6 bases lying between them. Germline V gives CDR1 MNHEY, CDR2 SVGEGT. The CDR3 is 13 residues long. CDR3 amino acids: CASSYGTYNEQFF. Here the CDR3 DNA reads TGTGCCAGCAGTTACGGGACGTACAATGAGCAGTTCTTC.

This sequence joins TRBV5-4 and TRBJ2-1; D perhaps matches TRBD2 (5 bases). Germline loops: CDR1 SGHNT, CDR2 YYREEE (reference sequence). The CDR3 extends over 15 amino acids. V lost 0 bases to trimming and J lost 4 bases, with 11 bases between them. DNA of the CDR3: TGTGCCAGCAGCTTGGAGGGAGATGATTACAATGAGCAGTTCTTC. This translates into CASSLEGDDYNEQFF.

As DNA, the CDR3 is TGTGCCAGCAGCTTAGCGACAGGGCTGAACACTGAAGCTTTCTTT. Translation gives CASSLATGLNTEAFF. The V gene is TRBV7-2, the J gene TRBJ1-1, with TRBD1 identical over 7 bases. The CDR3 runs to 15 residues. In germline, CDR1 is SGHTA, CDR2 FQGNSA. Germline trimming cut 0 bases from V and 0 bases from J; bases unmatched to any gene: 1.

J is TRBJ1-2 and V is TRBV2, with TRBD1 matching over 7 bases. Trimming removed 4 bases from V and 9 bases from J; junction bases left unmatched: 14. The CDR3 has 15 residues. Germline V gives CDR1 SNHLY, CDR2 FYNNEI. CDR3 residues: CASSGGTVGWSSYTF. The CDR3 DNA sequence: TGTGCCAGCAGTGGCGGGACAGTGGGTTGGAGCAGCTACACCTTC.

This chain connects TRBV4-2 to TRBJ2-1; TRBD2 might be the D (6 bases). The CDR3 covers 15 residues. Germline CDR1 reads LGHNA; CDR2 reads YNFKEQ. Trimming removed 2 bases at V and 4 bases at J, with 12 bases between. The CDR3 is CASSQFRTTYNEQFF. DNA of the CDR3: TGTGCCAGCAGCCAATTTAGGACTACATACAATGAGCAGTTCTTC.

Only one count was recorded for this clonotype. The J gene is TRBJ2-3, the V gene TRBV29-1, with D unclear. The CDR3 sequence is 11 residues long. Germline V gives CDR1 SQVTM, CDR2 ANQGSEA. V gave up 4 bases and J gave up 4 bases, with 6 bases separating them. CDR3 sequence: CSVGYADTQYF. The CDR3 coding sequence is TGCAGCGTTGGGTACGCAGATACGCAGTATTTT.

The rearrangement joins TRBV2 to TRBJ2-3; 9 bases agree with TRBD1. The J segment lost 6 bases and the V segment lost 7 bases, leaving 14 bases of the junction unmatched. Germline-derived CDR1 and CDR2 are SNHLY and FYNNEI. This CDR3 region has 16 residues. CDR3 nucleotide sequence: TGTGCCAGCACCGGGACAGGGTTTCGAGGAGCCGATACGCAGTATTTT. Its protein is CASTGTGFRGADTQYF.